This passage covers 21 T cell receptor beta chains from one sample sequenced in a study of OX40 agonist ivuxolimab in advanced cancers. Data came from immunoSEQ multiplex PCR; TCRdb stores just in-frame clones and leaves some out. This table holds 49,000 or so clones, around 90% found once. The material sequenced was CD4+ or CD8+ T cells sorted from blood, taken in a trial of the OX40 agonist ivuxolimab. These receptors were obtained from an adult with an advanced solid tumor such as melanoma, head and neck, liver or kidney cancer.

Regarding this clone: The identical CDR3 is also encoded by other nucleotide sequences in the sample. The rearrangement joins TRBV5-1 to TRBJ2-1; D may match TRBD1 or TRBD2 (5 bases each). Trimming left V 0 bases short and J 1 base short, with 8 bases between. The CDR3 contains 15 residues. The germline V gene has CDR1 SGHRS and CDR2 YFSETQ. For the CDR3, the DNA is TGCGCCAGCAGCTTGGATGGGGGATCCTACAATGAGCAGTTCTTC. Translation gives CASSLDGGSYNEQFF.

This sequence joins TRBV4-1 and TRBJ1-5; D is unresolved. Trimming took 0 bases from V and 9 from J, leaving 12 bases between them. Per the germline V gene, CDR1 is MGHRA and CDR2 is YSYEKL. The CDR3 contains 14 residues. CDR3 bases: TGCGCCAGCAGCCAAGATGTGGCCAGGCGGCCCCAGCATTTT. Its translation is CASSQDVARRPQHF.

The V and J genes are TRBV19 and TRBJ2-3; D is undetermined. The CDR3 is 17 residues long. Trimming pared 2 bases from V and 0 bases from J, leaving 15 bases between. CDR1 LNHDA and CDR2 SQIVND come from the germline V gene (reference sequence). The CDR3 DNA is TGTGCCAGTAGTATATTTCCTCGCAGGCCCAGCACAGATACGCAGTATTTT. Protein: CASSIFPRRPSTDTQYF.

CDR3 bases: TGTGCCAGCAGCTTGTCCTCGTACGAGCAGTACTTC. Protein sequence: CASSLSSYEQYF. This sequence joins TRBV5-4 and TRBJ2-5; unclear D gene. Judging by the DNA end, TRBJ2-7 fits better; the J call may be wrong. CDR1 SGHNT and CDR2 YYREEE come from the germline V gene (reference sequence). There are 12 residues in the CDR3.

The chain employs TRBV5-1 and TRBJ2-1, with a possible D match to TRBD2 (5 bases). V dropped 0 bases and J dropped 9 bases, with 22 bases sitting between them. The V gene's germline CDR1 is SGHRS and CDR2 YFSETQ. There are 17 residues in the CDR3. The CDR3 nucleotides are TGCGCCAGCAGCTTGGATCGGTTGGGAGCACCCGGCGGTGAGCAGTTCTTC. This gives the protein CASSLDRLGAPGGEQFF. The complete variable domain, with remaining parts taken from reference TRBV5-1 and TRBJ2-1, reads KAGVTQTPRYLIKTRGQQVTLSCSPISGHRSVSWYQQTPGQGLQFLFEYFSETQRNKGNFPGRFSGRQFSNSRSEMNVSTLELGDSALYLCASSLDRLGAPGGEQFFGPGTRLTVL.

This chain links TRBV2 with TRBJ2-5; a possible D gene is TRBD1 (6 bases). Looked up from germline, CDR1 is SNHLY and CDR2 is FYNNEI. V lost 4 bases and J 5 bases, leaving 14 bases between the germline ends. This CDR3 is 14 amino acids long. CDR3 DNA sequence: TGTGCCAGCAGTGCCGGGAAGAGGGGGGAGACCCAGTACTTC. Its translation is CASSAGKRGETQYF. Full variable domain (remainder filled in from reference TRBV2 and TRBJ2-5): EPEVTQTPSHQVTQMGQEVILRCVPISNHLYFYWYRQILGQKVEFLVSFYNNEISEKSEIFDDQFSVERPDGSNFTLKIRSTKLEDSAMYFCASSAGKRGETQYFGPGTRLLVL.

The genes are TRBV18 and TRBJ2-7, with 7 bases lining up with TRBD1. Germline loops: CDR1 KGHSH, CDR2 LQKENI. V shed 5 bases, J shed 7 bases, and the junction held 11 bases outside the gene matches. The CDR3 runs 14 residues. CDR3 coding DNA: TGTGCCAGCTCAGAGAACAGGGGTCAGGAGGAGCAGTACTTC. Amino acid sequence: CASSENRGQEEQYF.

This chain joins TRBV11-3 and TRBJ2-1; TRBD2 matches at 7 bases. The junction had 12 bases not matched to a gene; V was cut back by 0 bases and J by 7 bases. Germline V lookup: CDR1 SGHNT, CDR2 YENEEA. The CDR3 has 17 residues. CDR3 sequence: CASSLEGAGATRNEQFF. The CDR3 nucleotides read TGTGCCAGCAGCTTAGAAGGGGCGGGAGCTACTCGGAATGAGCAGTTCTTC.

The V and J genes are TRBV5-8 and TRBJ2-7; tentatively, D is TRBD1 (6 bases). V was pared by 1 base and J by 0 bases, with 17 bases between. The CDR3 contains 17 residues. Germline values: CDR1 SGHTS, CDR2 YDEGEE. CDR3 in amino acids: CASSLWSQGEFSYEQYF. Here the CDR3 DNA reads TGTGCCAGCAGCTTGTGGTCACAGGGAGAGTTCTCCTACGAGCAGTACTTC.

The V and J genes are TRBV28 and TRBJ1-1; D is possibly TRBD1 (6 bases). The CDR3 spans 15 residues. The germline gives CDR1 MDHEN, CDR2 SYDVKM. The V and J ends lost 3 bases and 3 bases respectively, with 14 bases between them. The CDR3 DNA is TGTGCCAGCAGTTTGACAGGTCGGGTAGACACTGAAGCTTTCTTT. Translating it yields CASSLTGRVDTEAFF.

This sequence joins TRBV5-1 and TRBJ2-7; TRBD2 agrees at 7 bases. Losses at the gene ends were 3 bases for V and 3 bases for J; bases not matched to a gene: 3. The CDR3 sequence is 13 residues long. The germline gives CDR1 SGHRS, CDR2 YFSETQ. This CDR3 is CASSSGTNYEQYF. Here the CDR3 DNA reads TGCGCCAGCAGCTCCGGGACTAACTACGAGCAGTACTTC.

The V call is TRBV2, the J call TRBJ2-3; tentative D call: TRBD2 (6 bases). This CDR3 has 15 amino acids. Germline V gene sequence: CDR1 SNHLY, CDR2 FYNNEI. Trimming cost V 8 bases and J 0 bases, with 15 bases left between them. The CDR3 loop reads CASGRRTTSTDTQYF. CDR3 DNA sequence: TGTGCCAGCGGTAGACGGACTACTAGCACAGATACGCAGTATTTT.

The rearrangement links TRBV15 to TRBJ2-5, with D maybe TRBD1 (6 bases). This CDR3 has 15 residues. V shed 3 bases and J shed 1 base, with 12 bases lying between them. The germline V gene has CDR1 LNHNV and CDR2 YYDKDF (reference sequence). CDR3: CATSRPQGSQETQYF. The CDR3, as DNA: TGTGCCACCAGCAGGCCCCAGGGGTCCCAAGAGACCCAGTACTTC.

Only one count was recorded for this clone. The chain carries TRBV28 and TRBJ1-2, with D hard to call. With 6 bases removed from V and 4 bases from J, the gap between germline ends came to 9 bases. Germline loops: CDR1 MDHEN, CDR2 SYDVKM. The CDR3 contains 12 residues. The CDR3 DNA follows: TGTGCCAGCAGCGCGGGGTCCTATGGCTACACCTTC. Its protein product is CASSAGSYGYTF.

This sequence joins TRBV19 and TRBJ2-7; D uncertain. V was clipped by 5 bases and J by 6 bases, with 20 bases between them. CDR1 LNHDA and CDR2 SQIVND come from the germline V gene (reference sequence). There are 15 residues in the CDR3. This CDR3 is CASSSPGPSSREQYF. DNA of the CDR3: TGTGCCAGTAGTTCGCCCGGACCATCTTCTCGCGAGCAGTACTTC.

This chain connects TRBV7-9 to TRBJ2-1; weak D call: TRBD1 (6 bases). The CDR3 runs 18 residues. Trimming removed 2 bases at V and 1 base at J, with 18 bases between. Germline values: CDR1 SEHNR, CDR2 FQNEAQ (reference sequence). The CDR3 coding sequence is TGTGCCAGCAGCTTAAACAGCCTAACAGGGAAGTCCTACAATGAGCAGTTCTTC. Translated, it gives CASSLNSLTGKSYNEQFF.

This clone was seen once. The CDR3 sequence: CALAGVDTEQFF. The CDR3 nucleotides are TGTGCCCTGGCGGGGGTGGACACTGAGCAGTTCTTC. The chain has TRBV5-4 and TRBJ2-1; 7 positions match TRBD2. The CDR3 has 12 residues. V was pared by 10 bases and J by 9 bases, with 10 bases of the junction left unmatched. In germline, CDR1 is SGHNT, CDR2 YYREEE (reference sequence).

This chain links TRBV6-5 with TRBJ1-1; D not certain. Deletions cut 0 bases from V and 10 bases from J, with 12 bases between. The CDR3 covers 13 residues. The germline CDR1 and CDR2 sequences are MNHEY and SVGAGI. CDR3 region: CASSYSNVVAAFF. The DNA for the CDR3 is TGTGCCAGCAGTTACTCGAACGTGGTCGCAGCTTTCTTT.

The rearrangement joins TRBV7-6 to TRBJ2-3; 10 nucleotides match TRBD2. V shed 6 bases and J 5 bases; nucleotides not matched to a gene: 5. CDR1 is SGHVS, CDR2 FNYEAQ, per germline. The CDR3 consists of 14 residues. The CDR3 sequence: CASSSSGSRDTQYF. The CDR3 nucleotides read TGTGCCAGCAGTTCTAGCGGGAGTAGAGATACGCAGTATTTT.

The V call is TRBV30, the J call TRBJ2-7; 7 positions agree with TRBD2. CDR3 size: 17 residues. Germline V gene lookup returns CDR1 GTSNPN and CDR2 SVGIG (reference sequence). The ends lost 0 bases at V and 4 bases at J; junction bases unmatched: 15. The CDR3 DNA reads TGTGCCTGGAGTGTAGGCTTCCCAGCGGGATGGAGGTACGAGCAGTACTTC. This sequence encodes CAWSVGFPAGWRYEQYF.

The V and J genes are TRBV6-5 and TRBJ2-1; D may match TRBD1 or TRBD2 (5 bases each). The CDR3 runs 15 residues. Germline loops: CDR1 MNHEY, CDR2 SVGAGI. Trimming removed 5 bases from V and 4 bases from J, with 15 bases in between. CDR3 bases: TGTGCCAGCAGTCTAAACCCGGGACGGTACAATGAGCAGTTCTTC. Translating gives CASSLNPGRYNEQFF.